A single sample gave rise to the 18 T cell receptor beta chains below, sequenced in a study of human T cells and chemical hapten exposure. As for time point: patch test 1, 2 weeks after DPC sensitization. Treatment noted: therapeutic diphenylcyclopropenone sensitization with weekly scalp DPC. TCRdb re-derived calls from the RACE reads in MiXCR, one entry per CDR3 protein. This table has tens of thousands of distinct CDR3 sequences, roughly a tenth appearing once. Here the sequenced sample was whole blood, taken in connection with sensitization to the hapten diphenylcyclopropenone (DPC). The receptors shown here come from a woman in her 50s with alopecia areata. Some clones in this sample may be carry-over from other donors' samples.

In this sample, this clonotype turned up many times. One junction end disagrees with the germline gene, perhaps due to a read error. The chain uses TRBV6-4 and TRBJ1-1, with D tentatively TRBD1 (5 bases). This CDR3 contains 14 residues. CDR1 and CDR2 (germline): MRHNA, SNTAGT. This CDR3 is CACSAGRGNTEAFF. CDR3 sequence (DNA): TGTGCCTGCAGTGCGGGGCGCGGGAACACTGAAGCTTTCTTT.

Only a few counts were recorded for this clonotype. The chain has TRBV20-1 and TRBJ2-1; 7 nucleotides match TRBD1. The J segment lost 9 bases and the V segment lost 7 bases, leaving 6 bases of the junction unmatched. This CDR3 is built from 11 residues. CDR1 is DFQATT and CDR2 is SNEGSKA in the germline V gene (reference sequence). The CDR3 sequence is CSGRGPAEQFF. CDR3 DNA sequence: TGCAGTGGAAGGGGGCCGGCTGAGCAGTTCTTC.

V gene TRBV29-1 combines with J gene TRBJ2-7; D possibly corresponds to TRBD2 (5 bases). The germline V gene has CDR1 SQVTM and CDR2 ANQGSEA. The CDR3 is 11 amino acids. V lost 6 bases and J 2 bases, leaving 8 bases between the germline ends. This CDR3 is CSVSGTYEQYF. CDR3 coding DNA: TGCAGCGTCTCGGGGACCTACGAGCAGTACTTC.

This clonotype appeared a few times. This chain links TRBV10-2 with TRBJ2-7, with D tentatively TRBD1 (5 bases). The CDR3 spans 12 residues. The germline V gene encodes CDR1 WSHSY and CDR2 SAAADI. V was cut by 6 bases and J by 2 bases, with 8 bases left in between. The DNA for the CDR3 is TGCGCCAGCAGCAAGGGGCCCTACGAGCAGTACTTC. Amino acids: CASSKGPYEQYF.

The CDR3 DNA is TGCAGTGCTAGAAAACTAGCGGGAAGGACAGATACGCAGTATTTT. It is translated as CSARKLAGRTDTQYF. The rearrangement joins TRBV20-1 to TRBJ2-3, with 10 bases identical to TRBD2. Per the germline V gene, CDR1 is DFQATT and CDR2 is SNEGSKA (reference sequence). The CDR3 runs 15 residues. V trimming: 2 bases; J trimming: 3 bases; junction bases outside the gene matches: 5.

This clonotype was seen many times. This rearrangement joins TRBV12-3 or TRBV12-4 to TRBJ2-1; possibly TRBD1 or TRBD2 for D (6 bases each). This CDR3 region has 17 residues. Trimming left V 5 bases short and J 3 bases short, with 20 bases between. The CDR3 bases are TGTGCCAGCAGTCTCCCCTCCGGTGGAGGGGGCTACAATGAGCAGTTCTTC. Its translation is CASSLPSGGGGYNEQFF.

This clonotype occurred a few times. The chain couples TRBV5-1 to TRBJ2-7; 9 nucleotides align to TRBD1. CDR1 and CDR2 from the germline V gene are SGHRS and YFSETQ. With 6 bases clipped from V and 1 base from J, the junction kept 2 bases outside the gene matches. The CDR3 is 13 amino acids. The CDR3 spells CASTGTGSYEQYF. The CDR3 nucleotides are TGCGCCAGCACTGGGACAGGGTCCTACGAGCAGTACTTC.

Turning to this clonotype: A much larger clone differs from this one at a single base, so this may be a read error. The chain joins TRBV29-1 to TRBJ1-2; TRBD1 matches 8 bases. Germline values: CDR1 SQVTM, CDR2 ANQGSEA. This CDR3 region has 13 residues. CDR3 amino acids: CIVRSGGGYGYTF. The CDR3 bases are TGCATCGTCCGATCAGGGGGCGGCTATGGCTACACCTTC.

The DNA of the CDR3 is TGTGCCAGCAGCTTCCGGCCGACAGGGGGGAACACCGGGGAGCTGTTTTTT. It translates to CASSFRPTGGNTGELFF. The V gene is TRBV7-9, the J gene TRBJ2-2, with 9 bases fitting TRBD1. The CDR3 has 17 amino acids. The V segment lost 3 bases and the J segment 1 base; nucleotides outside the gene matches: 6. Germline lookup yields CDR1 SEHNR and CDR2 FQNEAQ (reference sequence).

This chain joins TRBV7-6 and TRBJ1-1, with D uncertain. This CDR3 has 14 residues. V lost 3 bases and J 0 bases, leaving 8 bases between the germline ends. The germline V gene has CDR1 SGHVS and CDR2 FNYEAQ. The chain's CDR3 is CASSFIGLNTEAFF. DNA for the CDR3: TGTGCCAGCAGCTTCATCGGACTGAACACTGAAGCTTTCTTT. Full variable domain (rest looked up from reference TRBV7-6 and TRBJ1-1): GAGVSQSPRYKVTKRGQDVALRCDPISGHVSLYWYRQALGQGPEFLTYFNYEAQQDKSGLPNDRFSAERPEGSISTLTIQRTEQRDSAMYRCASSFIGLNTEAFFGQGTRLTVV.

This clonotype was seen many times. V usage is TRBV7-9 and J usage is TRBJ1-5; no clear D. V lost 3 bases, J lost 1 base, and 10 bases lay in between. The CDR3 has 15 residues. The germline gives CDR1 SEHNR, CDR2 FQNEAQ (reference sequence). The CDR3 coding sequence is TGTGCCAGCAGCTTCAGCCCGGGCAGCAATCAGCCCCAGCATTTT. Residues: CASSFSPGSNQPQHF.

This clonotype was seen at least ten times. V is TRBV29-1 and J is TRBJ2-7; D may be TRBD2 (5 bases). Germline assignment: CDR1 SQVTM and CDR2 ANQGSEA. The CDR3 is 13 residues long. Trimming took off 1 base at V and 1 base at J, with 8 bases between the two ends. The CDR3 here is CSVEGRGSYEQYF. DNA of the CDR3: TGCAGCGTTGAAGGTCGGGGATCCTACGAGCAGTACTTC.

This clonotype has only a few counts. This chain uses TRBV20-1 with TRBJ1-1; 7 bases map to TRBD1. There are 13 residues in the CDR3. The germline CDR1 and CDR2 sequences are DFQATT and SNEGSKA (reference sequence). V lost 2 bases and J lost 5; bases outside the gene matches: 5. The CDR3 here is CSARSTGRTEAFF. In DNA, the CDR3 is TGCAGTGCTAGATCGACAGGGAGAACTGAAGCTTTCTTT.

In its sample, this clonotype was seen many times. The chain carries TRBV29-1 and TRBJ2-7, with 7 bases matching TRBD1. The CDR3 runs to 12 residues. V lost 6 bases to trimming and J lost 2 bases; unmatched junction nucleotides: 4. Germline V gene data show CDR1 as SQVTM and CDR2 as ANQGSEA. The CDR3 bases are TGCAGCGTACAGGGGCAGACCTACGAGCAGTACTTC. Protein: CSVQGQTYEQYF.

The chain uses TRBV7-3 and TRBJ2-7; D might be TRBD1 or TRBD2, each matching 6 bases. Germline lookup yields CDR1 SGHTA and CDR2 FQGTGA. The CDR3 is 14 residues long. The germline V and J ends were trimmed by 4 bases and 7 bases, with 17 bases remaining between them. The CDR3 reads CASSSGGLGGEQYF. In DNA, the CDR3 is TGTGCCAGCAGCTCCGGAGGGCTAGGGGGAGAGCAGTACTTC.

This clonotype was seen only a few times. The rearrangement joins TRBV6-6 to TRBJ2-7; 9 positions agree with TRBD2. With V trimmed by 1 base and J by 7 bases, 14 bases remained unmatched. The length of the CDR3 is 17 residues. Germline V gives CDR1 MNHNY, CDR2 SVGAGI (reference sequence). The CDR3 bases are TGTGCCAGCAGTTACTTAGCGGGAGCTGAAAGGCCCTGGGAGCAGTACTTC. Its protein product is CASSYLAGAERPWEQYF.

The sample holds many counts of this clonotype. The CDR3 sequence is CASSFDRANYGYTF. The CDR3 bases are TGTGCCAGCAGTTTCGATAGAGCTAACTATGGCTACACCTTC. V gene TRBV12-3 or TRBV12-4 combines with J gene TRBJ1-2; D is unresolved. The CDR3 has 14 residues. V was shortened by 3 bases and J by 0 bases, with 8 bases between the two germline ends.

V is TRBV20-1 and J is TRBJ2-3, with 7 bases that match TRBD1. The ends lost 6 bases at V and 10 bases at J; junction bases unmatched: 25. Germline V lookup: CDR1 DFQATT, CDR2 SNEGSKA (reference sequence). CDR3 size: 17 residues. The CDR3 sequence: CSAEPRQGPGVIGAQYF. CDR3 nucleotide sequence: TGCAGTGCAGAACCTCGACAGGGCCCGGGCGTCATTGGAGCGCAGTATTTT.